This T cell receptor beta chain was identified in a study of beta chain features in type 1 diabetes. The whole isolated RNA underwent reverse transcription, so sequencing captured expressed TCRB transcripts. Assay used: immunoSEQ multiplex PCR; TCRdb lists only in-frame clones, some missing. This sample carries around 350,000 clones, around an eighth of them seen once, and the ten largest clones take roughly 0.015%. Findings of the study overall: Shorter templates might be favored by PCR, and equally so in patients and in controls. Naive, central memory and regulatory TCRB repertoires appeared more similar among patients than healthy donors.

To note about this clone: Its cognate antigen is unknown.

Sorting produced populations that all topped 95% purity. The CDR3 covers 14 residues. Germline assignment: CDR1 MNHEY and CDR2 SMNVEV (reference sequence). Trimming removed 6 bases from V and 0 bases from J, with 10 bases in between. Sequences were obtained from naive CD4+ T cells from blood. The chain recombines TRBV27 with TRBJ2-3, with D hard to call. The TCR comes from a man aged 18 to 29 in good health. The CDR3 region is CASRPLPSTDTQYF. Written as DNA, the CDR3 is TGTGCCAGCAGACCGCTACCGAGCACAGATACGCAGTATTTT.